The entry that follows covers one T cell receptor beta chain sequence. Generated by immunoSEQ multiplex PCR, the TCRdb table keeps only in-frame clones and is missing some. The data show about 140,000 clones, around 94% seen once. The data are from a study of control samples from healthy donors and cancer patients. Sample: blood. This receptor was identified in a man in his forties or fifties in good health.

Written as DNA, the CDR3 is TGTGCCAGCAGCTTAGGTAACCCAGCCGAGCAGTACTTC. It is translated as CASSLGNPAEQYF. This sequence joins TRBV7-9 and TRBJ2-7, with D hard to call. Trimming stripped 1 base from V and 6 bases from J, with 10 bases between. The CDR3 is 13 amino acids. The germline CDR1 and CDR2 sequences are SEHNR and FQNEAQ (reference sequence).